This TCR beta chain was identified during a study of tumor-infiltrating lymphocytes in primary liver carcinoma. Study in general: Stage T1-T3 N0M0 and a size of roughly 4 to 10 cm characterized the tumors. Sample counts of productive TCRbeta reads spanned roughly 3.65 to 8 million; these counts were similar across tissue types.

This CDR3 is 15 amino acids long. Germline CDR1 reads PRHDT; CDR2 reads FYEKMQ (reference sequence). Comments on this clonotype: The antigen is undetermined. The CDR3 ends on some other residue instead of the conserved phenylalanine or tryptophan, so this is likely a read error.

Each 20-30 mg portion of unsorted bulk tissue served as the source for co-extraction of RNA and DNA. Overall study results and limits: Tumor region pairs shared more overlap than did tumor-adjacent and tumor-blood pairs. The study found a significantly higher top-250-clone fraction in tumors than in blood (p = 0.039).

Starting material of 400 to 600 ng total RNA yielded TCR beta cDNA via a constant-region primer. Investigators got TCR beta libraries out of three nested multiplex PCR rounds, done with slightly modified ARM-PCR. With TRBV1-TRBV30 forward primers and a C-beta reverse primer, the first two PCR rounds were run for around 11 cycles each. TCRdb ran MiXCR on the multiplex PCR reads and lists one entry per CDR3 protein. The table has more than 30,000 distinct CDR3 sequences, roughly 75% seen once. The sample consisted of tumor-adjacent normal liver tissue. The rearrangement uses TRBV13 and TRBJ2-3; 11 bases align to TRBD1. The source is a man aged 40-49 years with primary liver carcinoma and hepatitis B virus infection. For the CDR3, the DNA is TGTACCAGCAGCCCTGGGACAGGGGGTACAGATACGCAGTATTAT. Its protein product is CTSSPGTGGTDTQYY.